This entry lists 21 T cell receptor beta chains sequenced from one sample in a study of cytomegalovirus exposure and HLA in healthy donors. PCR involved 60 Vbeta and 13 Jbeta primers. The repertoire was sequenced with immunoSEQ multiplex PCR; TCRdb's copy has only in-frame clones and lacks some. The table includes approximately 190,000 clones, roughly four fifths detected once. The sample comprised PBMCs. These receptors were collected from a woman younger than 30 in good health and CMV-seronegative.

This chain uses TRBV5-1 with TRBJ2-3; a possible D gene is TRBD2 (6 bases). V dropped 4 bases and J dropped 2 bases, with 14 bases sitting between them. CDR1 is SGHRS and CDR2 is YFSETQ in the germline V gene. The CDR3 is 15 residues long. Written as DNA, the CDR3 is TGCGCCAGCAGCAAGGGCCCGGACTACACAGATACGCAGTATTTT. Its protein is CASSKGPDYTDTQYF.

The CDR3 region is CASPGNYGYTF. The CDR3 nucleotides read TGTGCCAGCCCGGGTAACTATGGCTACACCTTC. The rearrangement joins TRBV2 to TRBJ1-2; D is unresolved. Trimming shortened V by 8 bases and J by 1 base, and 5 bases separated the two germline ends. The CDR3 sequence is 11 residues long. Germline V gives CDR1 SNHLY, CDR2 FYNNEI.

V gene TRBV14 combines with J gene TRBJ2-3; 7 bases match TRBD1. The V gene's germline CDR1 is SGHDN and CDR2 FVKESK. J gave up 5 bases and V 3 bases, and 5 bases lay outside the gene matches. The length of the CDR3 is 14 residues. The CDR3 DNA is TGTGCCAGCAGCCATGGGACAGCCAAAGATACGCAGTATTTT. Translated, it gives CASSHGTAKDTQYF.

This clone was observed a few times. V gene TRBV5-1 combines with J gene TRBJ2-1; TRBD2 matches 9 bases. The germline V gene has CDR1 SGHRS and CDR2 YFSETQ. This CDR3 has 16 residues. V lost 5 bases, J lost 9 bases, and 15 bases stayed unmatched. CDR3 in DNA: TGCGCCAGCAGGCTCCGTAATGCGGGAGGGGTTGGTGAGCAGTTCTTC. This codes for CASRLRNAGGVGEQFF.

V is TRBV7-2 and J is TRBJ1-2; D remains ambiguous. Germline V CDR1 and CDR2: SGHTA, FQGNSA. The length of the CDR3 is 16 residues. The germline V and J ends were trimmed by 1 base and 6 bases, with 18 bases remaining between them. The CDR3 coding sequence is TGTGCCAGCAGCTTAGGGGGAGGAACGGAAACCAATGGCTACACCTTC. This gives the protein CASSLGGGTETNGYTF.

CDR3 sequence (DNA): TGTGCCAGCAGTTACGGGACAGGGGTATACAATGAGCAGTTCTTC. Translating it yields CASSYGTGVYNEQFF. The genes are TRBV27 and TRBJ2-1, with 10 nucleotides matching TRBD1. Germline-derived CDR1 and CDR2 are MNHEY and SMNVEV (reference sequence). V gave up 4 bases and J gave up 4 bases; unmatched junction bases: 4. The CDR3 is made up of 15 amino acids.

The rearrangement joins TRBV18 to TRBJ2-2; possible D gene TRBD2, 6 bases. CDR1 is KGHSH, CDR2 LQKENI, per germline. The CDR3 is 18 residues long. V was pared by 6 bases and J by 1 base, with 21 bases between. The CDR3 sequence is CASSDQGLQIGNTGELFF. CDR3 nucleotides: TGTGCCAGCTCGGACCAGGGACTTCAAATAGGGAACACCGGGGAGCTGTTTTTT. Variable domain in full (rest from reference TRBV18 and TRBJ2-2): NAGVMQNPRHLVRRRGQEARLRCSPMKGHSHVYWYRQLPEEGLKFMVYLQKENIIDESGMPKERFSAEFPKEGPSILRIQQVVRGDSAAYFCASSDQGLQIGNTGELFFGEGSRLTVL.

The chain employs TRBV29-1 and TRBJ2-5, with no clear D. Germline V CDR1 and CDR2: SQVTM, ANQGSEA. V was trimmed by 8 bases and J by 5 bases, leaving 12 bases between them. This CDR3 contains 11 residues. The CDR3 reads CSPITVETQYF. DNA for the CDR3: TGCAGCCCCATAACAGTGGAGACCCAGTACTTC.

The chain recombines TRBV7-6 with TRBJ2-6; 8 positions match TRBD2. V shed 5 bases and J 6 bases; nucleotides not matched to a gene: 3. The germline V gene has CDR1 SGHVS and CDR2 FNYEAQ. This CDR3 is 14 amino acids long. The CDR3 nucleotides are TGTGCCAGCAGCCCGGGGGGGGAGGCCAACGTCCTGACTTTC. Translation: CASSPGGEANVLTF.

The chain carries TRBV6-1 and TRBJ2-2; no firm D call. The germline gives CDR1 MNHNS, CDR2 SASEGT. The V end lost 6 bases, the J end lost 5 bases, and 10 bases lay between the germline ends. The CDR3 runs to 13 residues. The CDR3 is CASRSLGTGELFF. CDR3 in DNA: TGTGCCAGCAGGTCACTCGGTACCGGGGAGCTGTTTTTT.

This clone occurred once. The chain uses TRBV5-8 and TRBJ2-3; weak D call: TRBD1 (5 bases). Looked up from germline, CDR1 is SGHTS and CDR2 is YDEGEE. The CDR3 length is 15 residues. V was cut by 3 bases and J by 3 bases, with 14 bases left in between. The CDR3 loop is CASSSDRSSTDTQYF. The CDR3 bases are TGTGCCAGCAGCTCAGACAGAAGCAGTACAGATACGCAGTATTTT.

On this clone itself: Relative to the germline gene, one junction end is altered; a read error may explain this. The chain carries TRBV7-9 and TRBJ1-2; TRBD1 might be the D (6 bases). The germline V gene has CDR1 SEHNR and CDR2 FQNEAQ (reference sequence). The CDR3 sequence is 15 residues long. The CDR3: CSSSFLTGSNYGYTF. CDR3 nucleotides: TGTTCCAGCAGCTTTTTGACAGGTAGTAACTATGGCTACACCTTC.

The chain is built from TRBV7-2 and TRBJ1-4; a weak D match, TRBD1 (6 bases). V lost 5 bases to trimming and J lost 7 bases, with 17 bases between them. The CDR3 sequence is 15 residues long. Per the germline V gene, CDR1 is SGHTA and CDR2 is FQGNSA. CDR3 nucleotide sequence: TGTGCCAGCAGCAACCACAGGGTGAAGGGTGAAAAACTGTTTTTT. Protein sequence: CASSNHRVKGEKLFF.

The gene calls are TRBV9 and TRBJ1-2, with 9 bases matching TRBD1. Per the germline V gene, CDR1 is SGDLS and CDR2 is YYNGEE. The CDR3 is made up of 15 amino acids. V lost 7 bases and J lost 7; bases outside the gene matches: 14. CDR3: CASYGGTGRVGGYTF. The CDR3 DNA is TGTGCCAGCTACGGCGGGACAGGGAGAGTCGGTGGCTACACCTTC.

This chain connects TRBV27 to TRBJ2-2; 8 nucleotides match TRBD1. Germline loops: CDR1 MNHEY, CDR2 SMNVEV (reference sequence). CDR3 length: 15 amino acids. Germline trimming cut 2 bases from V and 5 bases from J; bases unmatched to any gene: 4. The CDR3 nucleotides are TGTGCCAGCAGTTTAATGAGGACAGGGACCGGGGAGCTGTTTTTT. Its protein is CASSLMRTGTGELFF.

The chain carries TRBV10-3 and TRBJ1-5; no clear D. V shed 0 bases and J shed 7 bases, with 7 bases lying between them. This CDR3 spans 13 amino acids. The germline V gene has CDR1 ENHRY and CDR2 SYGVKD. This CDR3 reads CAISESGEQPQHF. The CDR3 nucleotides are TGTGCCATCAGTGAGTCCGGGGAACAGCCCCAGCATTTT.

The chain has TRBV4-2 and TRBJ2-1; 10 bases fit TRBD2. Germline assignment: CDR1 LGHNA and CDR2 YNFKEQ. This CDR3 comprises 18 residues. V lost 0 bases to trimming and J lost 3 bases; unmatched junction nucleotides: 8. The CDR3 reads CASSQDTLAGEGYNEQFF. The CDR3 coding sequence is TGTGCCAGCAGCCAAGATACTCTAGCGGGAGAGGGCTACAATGAGCAGTTCTTC.

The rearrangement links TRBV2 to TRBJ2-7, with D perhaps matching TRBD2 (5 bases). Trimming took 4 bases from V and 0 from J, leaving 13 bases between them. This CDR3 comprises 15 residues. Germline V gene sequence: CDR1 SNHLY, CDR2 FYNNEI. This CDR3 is CASSVADYYSYEQYF. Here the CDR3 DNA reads TGTGCCAGCAGTGTGGCAGACTACTACTCCTACGAGCAGTACTTC.

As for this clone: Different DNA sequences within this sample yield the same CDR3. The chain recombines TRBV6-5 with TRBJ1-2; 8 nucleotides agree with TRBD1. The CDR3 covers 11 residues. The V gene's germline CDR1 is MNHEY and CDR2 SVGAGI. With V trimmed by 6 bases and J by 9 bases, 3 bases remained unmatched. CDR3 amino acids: CASRRDRSYTF. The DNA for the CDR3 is TGTGCCAGCAGGCGGGACAGGAGCTACACCTTC.

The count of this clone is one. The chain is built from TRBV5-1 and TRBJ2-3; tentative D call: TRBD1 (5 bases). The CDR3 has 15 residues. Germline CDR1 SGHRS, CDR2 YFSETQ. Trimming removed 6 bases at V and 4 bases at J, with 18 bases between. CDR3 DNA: TGCGCCAGCACCCCTGGGGCAGGGTTTTCAGATACGCAGTATTTT. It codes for CASTPGAGFSDTQYF.

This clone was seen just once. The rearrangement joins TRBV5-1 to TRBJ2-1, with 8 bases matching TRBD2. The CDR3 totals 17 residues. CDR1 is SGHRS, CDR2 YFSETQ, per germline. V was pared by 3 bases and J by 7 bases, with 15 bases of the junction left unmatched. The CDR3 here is CASSSTLPGGAGNEQFF. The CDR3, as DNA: TGCGCCAGCAGCTCTACTCTCCCGGGAGGGGCAGGAAATGAGCAGTTCTTC.